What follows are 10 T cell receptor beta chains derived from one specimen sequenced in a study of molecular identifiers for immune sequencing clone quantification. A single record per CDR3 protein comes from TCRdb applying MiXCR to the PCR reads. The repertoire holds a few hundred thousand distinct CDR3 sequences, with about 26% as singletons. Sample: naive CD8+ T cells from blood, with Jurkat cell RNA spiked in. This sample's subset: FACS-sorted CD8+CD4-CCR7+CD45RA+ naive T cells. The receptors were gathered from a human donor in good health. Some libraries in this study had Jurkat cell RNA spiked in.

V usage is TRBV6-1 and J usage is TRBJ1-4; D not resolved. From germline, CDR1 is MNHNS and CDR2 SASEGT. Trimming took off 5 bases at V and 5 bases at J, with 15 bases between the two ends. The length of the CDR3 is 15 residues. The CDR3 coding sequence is TGTGCCAGCAGTTCCTACGGCGGGGTAAATGAAAAACTGTTTTTT. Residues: CASSSYGGVNEKLFF.

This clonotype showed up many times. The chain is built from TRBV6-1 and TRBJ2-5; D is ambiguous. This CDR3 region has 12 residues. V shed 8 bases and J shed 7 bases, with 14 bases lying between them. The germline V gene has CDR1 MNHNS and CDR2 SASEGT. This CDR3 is CASQSPWGTQYF. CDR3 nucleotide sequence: TGTGCCAGCCAGAGCCCGTGGGGGACCCAGTACTTC.

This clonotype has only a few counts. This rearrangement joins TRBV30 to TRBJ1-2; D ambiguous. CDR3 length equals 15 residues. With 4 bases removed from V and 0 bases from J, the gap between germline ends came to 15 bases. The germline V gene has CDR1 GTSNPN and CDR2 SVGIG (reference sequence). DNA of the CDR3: TGTGCCTGGAATTGCCATACGGGGACTAACTATGGCTACACCTTC. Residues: CAWNCHTGTNYGYTF.

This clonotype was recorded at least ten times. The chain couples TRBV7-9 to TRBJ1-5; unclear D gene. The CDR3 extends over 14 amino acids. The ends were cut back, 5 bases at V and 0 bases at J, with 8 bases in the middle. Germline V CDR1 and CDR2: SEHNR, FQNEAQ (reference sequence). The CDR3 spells CASSRSDSNQPQHF. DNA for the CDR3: TGTGCCAGCAGCCGCTCGGATAGCAATCAGCCCCAGCATTTT.

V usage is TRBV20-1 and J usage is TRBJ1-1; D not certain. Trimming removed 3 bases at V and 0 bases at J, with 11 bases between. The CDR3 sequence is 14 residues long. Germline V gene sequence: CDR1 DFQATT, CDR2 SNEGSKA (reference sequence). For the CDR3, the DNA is TGCAGTGCTAGTTTTCTGGGGATGAACACTGAAGCTTTCTTT. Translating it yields CSASFLGMNTEAFF.

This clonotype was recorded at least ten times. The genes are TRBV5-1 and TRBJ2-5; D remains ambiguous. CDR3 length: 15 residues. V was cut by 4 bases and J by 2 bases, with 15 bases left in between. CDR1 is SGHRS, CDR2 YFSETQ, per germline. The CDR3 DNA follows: TGCGCCAGCAGCCCCGGCGAGACTCTTCAAGAGACCCAGTACTTC. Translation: CASSPGETLQETQYF.

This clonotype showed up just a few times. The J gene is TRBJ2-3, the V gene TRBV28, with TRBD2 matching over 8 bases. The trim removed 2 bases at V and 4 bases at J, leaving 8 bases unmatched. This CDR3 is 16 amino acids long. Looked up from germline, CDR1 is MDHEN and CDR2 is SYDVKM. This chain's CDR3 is CASSLMVGRGADTQYF. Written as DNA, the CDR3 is TGTGCCAGCAGTTTAATGGTCGGGAGGGGGGCAGATACGCAGTATTTT. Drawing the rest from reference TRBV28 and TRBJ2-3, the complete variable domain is DVKVTQSSRYLVKRTGEKVFLECVQDMDHENMFWYRQDPGLGLRLIYFSYDVKMKEKGDIPEGYSVSREKKERFSLILESASTNQTSMYLCASSLMVGRGADTQYFGPGTRLTVL.

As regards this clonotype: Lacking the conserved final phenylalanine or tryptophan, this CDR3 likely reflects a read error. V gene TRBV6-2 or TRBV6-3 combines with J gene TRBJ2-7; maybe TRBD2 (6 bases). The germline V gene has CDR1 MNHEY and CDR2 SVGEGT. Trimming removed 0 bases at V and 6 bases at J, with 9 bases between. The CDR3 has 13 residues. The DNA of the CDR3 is TGTGCCAGCAGTTACTCCGGGAGCCCCGAGCAGTACTCC. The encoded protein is CASSYSGSPEQYS.

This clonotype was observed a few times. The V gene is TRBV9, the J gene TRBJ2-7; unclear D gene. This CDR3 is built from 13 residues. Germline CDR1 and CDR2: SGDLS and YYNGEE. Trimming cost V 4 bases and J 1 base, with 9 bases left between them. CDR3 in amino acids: CASSPSLSYEQYF. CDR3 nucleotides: TGTGCCAGCAGCCCCAGCCTTTCCTACGAGCAGTACTTC.

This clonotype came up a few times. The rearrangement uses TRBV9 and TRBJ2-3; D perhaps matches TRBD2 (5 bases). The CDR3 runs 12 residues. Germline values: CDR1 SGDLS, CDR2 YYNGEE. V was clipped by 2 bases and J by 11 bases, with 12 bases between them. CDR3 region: CASSVQDGGQYF. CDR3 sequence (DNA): TGTGCCAGCAGCGTTCAGGACGGAGGGCAGTATTTT.